The T cell receptor (beta chain) described here comes from a study of T-cell memory formation after mild COVID-19. This clonotype was detected ten times or more. Its specificity is not known. Whole-study results and caveats: Mainly CM and EM harbored the contracting CD4+ clones; mainly EMRA harbored the CD8+ ones. Some SARS-CoV-2-responding clones were already detected in memory before infection.

The TCR alpha and TCR beta cDNA libraries, bearing sample barcodes and UMIs, were generated by 5'RACE using constant-segment primers. TCRdb passed the 5' RACE reads through MiXCR, listing each CDR3 protein once. The profile shows about 400,000 distinct CDR3 sequences, around 14% of them singletons. Germline CDR1 is SGHRS and CDR2 is YFSETQ. The CDR3 totals 12 residues. Trimming removed 4 bases at V and 4 bases at J, with 7 bases between. This sequence was found in a man between 18 and 29 years old who had mild COVID-19 (a few samples of this study predate the infection). Cell type and time point are not known. Sequenced input: PBMCs or a T cell subset sorted from them (not recorded which). The chain is built from TRBV5-1 and TRBJ2-3; possibly TRBD2 for D (5 bases). The CDR3 here is CASSRGSDTQYF. CDR3 in DNA: TGCGCCAGCAGCCGAGGGTCAGATACGCAGTATTTT.